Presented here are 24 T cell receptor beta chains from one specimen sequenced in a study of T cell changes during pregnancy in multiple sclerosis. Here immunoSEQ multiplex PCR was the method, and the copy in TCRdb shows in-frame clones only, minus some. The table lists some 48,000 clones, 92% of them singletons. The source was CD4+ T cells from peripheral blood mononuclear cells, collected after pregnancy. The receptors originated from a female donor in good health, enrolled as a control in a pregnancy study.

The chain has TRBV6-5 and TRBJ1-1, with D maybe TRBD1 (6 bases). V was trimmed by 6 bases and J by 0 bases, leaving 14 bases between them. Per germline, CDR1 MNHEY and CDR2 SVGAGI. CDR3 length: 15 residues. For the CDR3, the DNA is TGTGCCAGCAGATGGGACACCCACATGAACACTGAAGCTTTCTTT. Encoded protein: CASRWDTHMNTEAFF.

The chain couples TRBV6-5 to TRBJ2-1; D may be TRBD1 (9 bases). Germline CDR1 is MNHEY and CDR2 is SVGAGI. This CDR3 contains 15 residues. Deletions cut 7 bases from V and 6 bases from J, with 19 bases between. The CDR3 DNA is TGTGCCAGCACAGCGGGGGACAGGGTCATCAATGAGCAGTTCTTC. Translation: CASTAGDRVINEQFF.

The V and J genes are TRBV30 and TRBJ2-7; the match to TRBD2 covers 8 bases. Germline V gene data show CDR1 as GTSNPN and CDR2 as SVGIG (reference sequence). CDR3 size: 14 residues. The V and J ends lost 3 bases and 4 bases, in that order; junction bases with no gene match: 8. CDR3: CAWRRDGRVYEQYF. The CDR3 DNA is TGTGCCTGGAGACGGGACGGGAGGGTTTACGAGCAGTACTTC.

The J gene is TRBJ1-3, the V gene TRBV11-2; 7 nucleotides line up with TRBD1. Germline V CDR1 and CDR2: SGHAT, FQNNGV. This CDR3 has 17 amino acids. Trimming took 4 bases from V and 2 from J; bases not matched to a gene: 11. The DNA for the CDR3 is TGTGCCAGCAGCTCATATCTACAGGGGAAGGCTGGAAACACCATATATTTT. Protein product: CASSSYLQGKAGNTIYF.

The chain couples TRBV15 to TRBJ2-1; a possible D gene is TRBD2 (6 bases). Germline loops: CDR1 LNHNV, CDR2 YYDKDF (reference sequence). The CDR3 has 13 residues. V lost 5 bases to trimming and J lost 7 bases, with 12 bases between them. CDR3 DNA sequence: TGTGCCACCAGCTTGCGACTAGGAAATGAGCAGTTCTTC. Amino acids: CATSLRLGNEQFF.

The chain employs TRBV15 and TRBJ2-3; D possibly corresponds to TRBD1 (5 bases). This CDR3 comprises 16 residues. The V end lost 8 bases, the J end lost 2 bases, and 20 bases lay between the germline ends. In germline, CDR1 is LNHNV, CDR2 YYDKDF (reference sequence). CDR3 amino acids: CATQRFRDRATDTQYF. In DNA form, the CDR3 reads TGTGCCACCCAGAGGTTCAGGGATAGGGCCACAGATACGCAGTATTTT.

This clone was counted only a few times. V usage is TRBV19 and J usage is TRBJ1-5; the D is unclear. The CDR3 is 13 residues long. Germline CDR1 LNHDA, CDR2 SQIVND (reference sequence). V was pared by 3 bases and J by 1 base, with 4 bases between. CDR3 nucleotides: TGTGCCAGTAGTATGGGCAGCAATCAGCCCCAGCATTTT. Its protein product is CASSMGSNQPQHF. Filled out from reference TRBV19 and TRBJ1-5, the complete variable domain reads DGGITQSPKYLFRKEGQNVTLSCEQNLNHDAMYWYRQDPGQGLRLIYYSQIVNDFQKGDIAEGYSVSREKKESFPLTVTSAQKNPTAFYLCASSMGSNQPQHFGDGTRLSIL.

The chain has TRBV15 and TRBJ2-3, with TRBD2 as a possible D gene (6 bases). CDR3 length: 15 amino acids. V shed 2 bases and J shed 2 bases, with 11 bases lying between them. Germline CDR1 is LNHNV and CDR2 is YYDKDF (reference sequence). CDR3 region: CATSRRDLYTDTQYF. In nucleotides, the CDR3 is TGTGCCACCAGCAGAAGGGACTTATACACAGATACGCAGTATTTT.

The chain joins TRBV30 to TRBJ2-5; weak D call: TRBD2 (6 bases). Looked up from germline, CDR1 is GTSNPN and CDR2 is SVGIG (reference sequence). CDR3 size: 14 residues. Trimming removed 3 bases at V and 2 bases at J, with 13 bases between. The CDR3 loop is CAWRLAGSQETQYF. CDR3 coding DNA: TGTGCCTGGAGGCTGGCGGGGAGTCAAGAGACCCAGTACTTC.

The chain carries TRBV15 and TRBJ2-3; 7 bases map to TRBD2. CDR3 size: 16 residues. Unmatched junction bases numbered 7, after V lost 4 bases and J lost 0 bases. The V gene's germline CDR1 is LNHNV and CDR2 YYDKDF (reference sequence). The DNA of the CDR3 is TGTGCCACCAGCATAAGACTAGCCCTTAGCACAGATACGCAGTATTTT. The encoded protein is CATSIRLALSTDTQYF.

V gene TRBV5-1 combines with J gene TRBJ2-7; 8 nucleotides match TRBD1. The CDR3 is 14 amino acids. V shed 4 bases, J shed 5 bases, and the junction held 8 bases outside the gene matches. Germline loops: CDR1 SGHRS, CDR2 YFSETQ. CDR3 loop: CASSQDREPDEQYF. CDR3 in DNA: TGCGCCAGCAGCCAGGACAGGGAGCCGGACGAGCAGTACTTC.

CDR3 coding DNA: TGCGCCAGCAGCCCCTCCCGGGGGGGGCTGACCCTGAACACTGAAGCTTTCTTT. As protein: CASSPSRGGLTLNTEAFF. V usage is TRBV5-1 and J usage is TRBJ1-1; D may be TRBD1 (6 bases). This CDR3 has 18 residues. Germline lookup yields CDR1 SGHRS and CDR2 YFSETQ. Trimming cost V 4 bases and J 0 bases, with 22 bases left between them.

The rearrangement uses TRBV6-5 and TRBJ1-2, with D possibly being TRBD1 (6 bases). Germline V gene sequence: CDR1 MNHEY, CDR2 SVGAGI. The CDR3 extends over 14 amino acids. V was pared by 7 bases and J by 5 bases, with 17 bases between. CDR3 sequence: CASTLSRTDYGYTF. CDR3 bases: TGTGCCAGCACCTTAAGTAGGACAGATTATGGCTACACCTTC.

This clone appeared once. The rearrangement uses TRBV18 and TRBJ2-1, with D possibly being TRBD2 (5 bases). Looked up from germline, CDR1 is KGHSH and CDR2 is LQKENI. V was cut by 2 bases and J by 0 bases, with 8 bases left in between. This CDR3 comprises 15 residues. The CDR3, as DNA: TGTGCCAGCTCACCATTCCGGGGCTCCTACAATGAGCAGTTCTTC. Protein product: CASSPFRGSYNEQFF.

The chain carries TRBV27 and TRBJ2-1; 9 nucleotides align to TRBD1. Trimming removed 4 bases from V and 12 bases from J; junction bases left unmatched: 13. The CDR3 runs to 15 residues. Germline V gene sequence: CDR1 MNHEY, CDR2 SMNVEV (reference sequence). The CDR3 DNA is TGTGCCAGCAGTTCACCCGGGACAGGGTACAAGGGGCAGTTCTTC. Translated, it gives CASSSPGTGYKGQFF.

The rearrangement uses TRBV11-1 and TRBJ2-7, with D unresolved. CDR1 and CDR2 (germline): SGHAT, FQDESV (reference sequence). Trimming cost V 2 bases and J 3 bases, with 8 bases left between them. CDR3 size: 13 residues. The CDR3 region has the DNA TGTGCCAGCAGCTTAACTGACAACTACGAGCAGTACTTC. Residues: CASSLTDNYEQYF.

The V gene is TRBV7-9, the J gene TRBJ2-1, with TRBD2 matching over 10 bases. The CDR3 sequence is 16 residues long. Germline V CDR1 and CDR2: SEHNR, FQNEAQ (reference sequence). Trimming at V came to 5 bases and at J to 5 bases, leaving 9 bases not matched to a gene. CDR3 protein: CASSTRTSGNHNEQFF. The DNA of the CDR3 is TGTGCCAGCAGCACCAGGACTAGCGGAAACCACAATGAGCAGTTCTTC.

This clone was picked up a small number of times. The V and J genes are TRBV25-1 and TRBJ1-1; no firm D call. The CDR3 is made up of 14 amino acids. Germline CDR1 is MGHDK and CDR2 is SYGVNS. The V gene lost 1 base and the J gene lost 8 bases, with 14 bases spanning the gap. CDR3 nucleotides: TGTGCCAGCAGTGAATTTGGACGGGGAGGGGAAGCTTTCTTT. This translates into CASSEFGRGGEAFF.

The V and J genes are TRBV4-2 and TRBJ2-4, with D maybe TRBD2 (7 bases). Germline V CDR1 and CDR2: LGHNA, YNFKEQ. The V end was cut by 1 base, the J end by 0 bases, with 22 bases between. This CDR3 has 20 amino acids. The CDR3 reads CASSQVSEGGQPLAKNIQYF. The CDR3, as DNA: TGTGCCAGCAGCCAAGTATCGGAGGGGGGGCAACCACTAGCCAAAAACATTCAGTACTTC.

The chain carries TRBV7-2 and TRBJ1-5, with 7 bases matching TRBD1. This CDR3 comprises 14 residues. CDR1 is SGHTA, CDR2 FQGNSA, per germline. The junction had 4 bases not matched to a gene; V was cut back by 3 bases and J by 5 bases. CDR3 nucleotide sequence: TGTGCCAGCAGCTTGGACAGGCCGGATCAGCCCCAGCATTTT. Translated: CASSLDRPDQPQHF.

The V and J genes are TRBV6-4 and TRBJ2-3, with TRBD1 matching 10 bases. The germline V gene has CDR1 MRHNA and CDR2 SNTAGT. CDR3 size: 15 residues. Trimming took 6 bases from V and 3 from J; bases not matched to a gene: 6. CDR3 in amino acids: CASRLRQGATDTQYF. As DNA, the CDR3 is TGTGCCAGCAGACTTAGACAGGGGGCTACAGATACGCAGTATTTT.

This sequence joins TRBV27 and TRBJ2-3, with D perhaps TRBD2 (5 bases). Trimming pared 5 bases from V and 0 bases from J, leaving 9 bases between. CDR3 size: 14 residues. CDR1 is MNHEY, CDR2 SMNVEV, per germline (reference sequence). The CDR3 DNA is TGTGCCAGCAGTAGACTAACTAGCACAGATACGCAGTATTTT. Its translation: CASSRLTSTDTQYF.

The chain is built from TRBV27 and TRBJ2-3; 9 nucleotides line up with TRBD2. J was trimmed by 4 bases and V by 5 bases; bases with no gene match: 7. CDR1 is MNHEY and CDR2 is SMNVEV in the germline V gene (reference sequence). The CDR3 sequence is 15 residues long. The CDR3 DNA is TGTGCCAGCAGTCGATCTAGCGGGGTCGCAGATACGCAGTATTTT. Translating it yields CASSRSSGVADTQYF.

Here the CDR3 reads CASSYGASSGNTIYF. The CDR3 DNA sequence: TGTGCCAGCAGTTATGGGGCGAGCTCTGGAAACACCATATATTTT. The V and J genes are TRBV6-5 and TRBJ1-3, with a tentative D call TRBD1 (5 bases). CDR1 MNHEY and CDR2 SVGAGI come from the germline V gene. Between the trimmed V and J ends, which lost 3 bases and 0 bases, there was a span of 9 bases. The CDR3 has 15 amino acids.